These T cell receptor beta chains were read from a single sample in a study of CD8 T cells in ankylosing spondylitis. In TCRdb, the 5' RACE reads were re-called with MiXCR into one record per CDR3 protein. The sample shows fewer than 550,000 distinct CDR3 sequences, about 5% of them seen only once. The sequenced sample consisted of blood, either unsorted or a sorted T cell fraction (not recorded which). The source is a male donor with ankylosing spondylitis. The CDR3 runs from the conserved cysteine through the conserved F or W. The order of the fields is D gene, clone size, V gene, J gene, CDR3 protein, CDR3 DNA. D genes are given only for firm matches. Clone size is stated in some rows and not others, as once, few, many or a class when expanded.

-	many	TRBV10-3	TRBJ2-7	CAISESKRGYEQYF	TGTGCCATCAGTGAGTCCAAGCGTGGCTACGAGCAGTACTTC
-	many	TRBV5-1	TRBJ1-6	CASSLSQDNSPLHF	TGCGCCAGCAGCTTGTCGCAGGATAATTCACCCCTCCACTTT
-	-	TRBV10-3	TRBJ2-3	CAISEYTFTDTQYF	TGTGCCATCAGTGAGTACACCTTCACAGATACGCAGTATTTT
-	many	TRBV6-2/TRBV6-3	TRBJ2-3	CASAGYGDTQYF	TGTGCCAGTGCGGGGTATGGAGATACGCAGTATTTT
-	many	TRBV27	TRBJ2-7	CASSPTGLQGGEQYF	TGTGCCAGCAGTCCGACGGGACTCCAGGGGGGGGAGCAGTACTTC
TRBD2	many	TRBV20-1	TRBJ2-3	CSARDFLSGRDTDTQYF	TGCAGTGCTAGAGATTTTTTGAGCGGGAGAGATACAGATACGCAGTATTTT
-	-	TRBV5-5	TRBJ2-3	CASSFPLRGTDTQYF	TGTGCCAGCAGCTTCCCTCTGAGGGGGACAGATACGCAGTATTTT
-	many	TRBV12-3/TRBV12-4	TRBJ1-4	CASSLSLGPLFF	TGTGCCAGCAGTTTGTCCCTAGGTCCTCTGTTTTTT
-	many	TRBV14	TRBJ1-6	CASSPTGTYYSPLHF	TGTGCCAGCAGCCCAACCGGGACATACTATTCACCCCTCCACTTT
TRBD1	many	TRBV7-9	TRBJ1-2	CASSSGTDYGYTF	TGTGCCAGCAGCTCAGGGACAGACTATGGCTACACCTTC
-	few	TRBV9	TRBJ1-6	CASSVAEGYSPLHF	TGTGCCAGCAGCGTAGCCGAGGGCTATTCACCCCTCCACTTT
TRBD1	many	TRBV25-1	TRBJ2-7	CASSERTGVFHEQYF	TGTGCCAGCAGTGAGAGGACAGGGGTGTTCCACGAGCAGTACTTC
TRBD1	many	TRBV20-1	TRBJ2-3	CSAGQGTDTQYF	TGCAGTGCTGGACAGGGCACAGATACGCAGTATTTT
TRBD1	many	TRBV7-2	TRBJ2-1	CASSARQGADEQFF	TGTGCCAGCAGCGCACGACAGGGGGCGGATGAGCAGTTCTTC
-	many	TRBV20-1	TRBJ1-5	CSAQGTQIHQPQHF	TGCAGTGCCCAAGGGACCCAAATTCATCAGCCCCAGCATTTT
-	many	TRBV12-3/TRBV12-4	TRBJ2-7	CASGLSEQYF	TGTGCCAGCGGCCTGAGCGAGCAGTACTTC
TRBD1	many	TRBV9	TRBJ2-7	CASSAGTDSREQYF	TGTGCCAGCAGCGCGGGGACAGACTCTCGTGAGCAGTACTTC
-	many	TRBV11-1	TRBJ2-1	CASTNPYDLVYNEQFF	TGTGCCAGCACCAATCCCTACGACTTAGTCTACAATGAGCAGTTCTTC
-	many	TRBV7-6	TRBJ2-3	CASSSTTSDTWVTDTQYF	TGTGCCAGCAGCTCTACCACCTCCGACACATGGGTTACAGATACGCAGTATTTT
TRBD1	many	TRBV5-4	TRBJ1-1	CASSKDRRNTEAFF	TGTGCCAGCAGCAAGGACAGGAGGAACACTGAAGCTTTCTTT
-	many	TRBV12-3/TRBV12-4	TRBJ1-1	CASNFRSGTEAFF	TGTGCCAGCAATTTCAGGAGCGGGACTGAAGCTTTCTTT
TRBD1	many	TRBV20-1	TRBJ2-7	CSAEGQDSYEQYF	TGCAGTGCTGAAGGACAGGACTCCTACGAGCAGTACTTC
-	-	TRBV5-4	TRBJ2-2	CASSSGLISGELFF	TGTGCCAGCAGCTCTGGACTCATCTCCGGGGAGCTGTTTTTT
-	many	TRBV7-2	TRBJ1-2	CASSFGGINYGYTF	TGTGCCAGCAGCTTCGGGGGTATTAACTATGGCTACACCTTC
TRBD1	many	TRBV10-3	TRBJ2-1	CAISDSTGSGGYYNEQFF	TGTGCCATCAGTGACTCGACAGGGTCCGGTGGCTACTACAATGAGCAGTTCTTC
-	many	TRBV7-2	TRBJ1-2	CASSPSGFGGYTF	TGTGCCAGCAGCCCATCTGGGTTTGGTGGCTACACCTTC
-	-	TRBV20-1	TRBJ2-3	CSARSGQDTQYF	TGCAGTGCTAGGAGCGGGCAAGATACGCAGTATTTT
-	many	TRBV7-9	TRBJ2-1	CASSSPDSYNEQFF	TGTGCCAGCAGCTCCCCAGACAGTTACAATGAGCAGTTCTTC
-	many	TRBV20-1	TRBJ1-5	CSARERRGASNQPQHF	TGCAGTGCTAGAGAAAGGAGGGGGGCCAGCAATCAGCCCCAGCATTTT
TRBD2	-	TRBV10-3	TRBJ2-7	CAISGRGGNEQYF	TGTGCCATCAGTGGGAGGGGAGGGAACGAGCAGTACTTC
-	many	TRBV27	TRBJ2-7	CASSSRAFDDEQYF	TGTGCCAGCAGTTCACGAGCCTTCGACGACGAGCAGTACTTC
-	many	TRBV20-1	TRBJ1-6	CSARQGRNSPLHF	TGCAGTGCTAGGCAGGGACGGAATTCACCCCTCCACTTT
-	many	TRBV5-1	TRBJ2-7	CASSLREDEQYF	TGCGCCAGCAGCTTGAGGGAGGACGAGCAGTACTTC
-	many	TRBV10-3	TRBJ2-5	CAIAWTNQETQYF	TGTGCCATCGCTTGGACAAACCAAGAGACCCAGTACTTC
-	many	TRBV7-3	TRBJ2-2	CASSPGTFTGELFF	TGTGCCAGCAGCCCCGGGACATTCACCGGGGAGCTGTTTTTT
-	many	TRBV29-1	TRBJ1-5	CSVKTANQPQHF	TGCAGCGTTAAGACAGCCAATCAGCCCCAGCATTTT
-	many	TRBV9	TRBJ1-2	CASSVTGRYGYTF	TGTGCCAGCAGCGTAACGGGGCGCTATGGCTACACCTTC
TRBD1	few	TRBV28	TRBJ1-4	CASRGSRTGVNEKLFF	TGTGCCAGCAGGGGCAGTCGGACAGGGGTAAATGAAAAACTGTTTTTT
TRBD2	many	TRBV12-3/TRBV12-4	TRBJ2-1	CASSPSGTSGSHEQFF	TGTGCCAGCAGTCCCTCCGGGACTAGCGGGAGCCATGAGCAGTTCTTC
-	few	TRBV28	TRBJ1-2	CASRPYGNYGYTF	TGTGCCAGCAGGCCGTACGGGAACTATGGCTACACCTTC
-	-	TRBV6-2/TRBV6-3	TRBJ2-5	CASSALGTEETQYF	TGTGCCAGCAGTGCTCTGGGCACAGAAGAGACCCAGTACTTC
TRBD1	-	TRBV29-1	TRBJ2-3	CSVTGTGGSDTQYF	TGCAGCGTGACCGGGACAGGGGGCTCAGATACGCAGTATTTT
TRBD1	many	TRBV28	TRBJ2-7	CASSLPGQGYEQYF	TGTGCCAGCAGTTTACCGGGACAGGGGTACGAGCAGTACTTC
TRBD1	many	TRBV20-1	TRBJ1-1	CSAGRTGLNTEAFF	TGCAGTGCTGGAAGGACAGGGTTGAACACTGAAGCTTTCTTT
TRBD1	-	TRBV30	TRBJ1-1	CAWSIRQGATTEAFF	TGTGCCTGGAGTATCCGACAGGGGGCAACCACTGAAGCTTTCTTT
-	few	TRBV6-1	TRBJ2-1	CASTPTRAPNEQFF	TGTGCCAGCACCCCAACCCGGGCCCCCAATGAGCAGTTCTTC
-	many	TRBV20-1	TRBJ2-7	CSARDRRTARGSYEQYF	TGCAGTGCTAGAGATCGTAGGACCGCTCGGGGCTCCTACGAGCAGTACTTC
-	many	TRBV15	TRBJ1-2	CATSSGDGGSLYGYTF	TGTGCCACCAGCAGCGGTGACGGTGGCTCCTTGTATGGCTACACCTTC
TRBD2	many	TRBV30	TRBJ2-1	CAFSGTSGLKWQFF	TGTGCCTTTTCAGGGACTAGCGGCCTTAAATGGCAGTTCTTC
-	many	TRBV27	TRBJ2-7	CASSTEATRVSYEQYF	TGTGCCAGCAGTACCGAAGCGACCCGGGTCTCCTACGAGCAGTACTTC
-	-	TRBV6-2/TRBV6-3	TRBJ2-7	CASSYMAGTLLDYEQYF	TGTGCCAGCAGTTACATGGCAGGGACGCTTCTAGACTACGAGCAGTACTTC
-	many	TRBV5-1	TRBJ2-1	CASSSTSQGEQFF	TGCGCCAGCAGCTCCACTAGTCAGGGTGAGCAGTTCTTC
TRBD1	many	TRBV29-1	TRBJ2-1	CSVVRTGIYNEQFF	TGCAGCGTTGTCCGGACAGGGATCTACAATGAGCAGTTCTTC
-	many	TRBV5-1	TRBJ1-4	CASRGLVGEKLFF	TGCGCCAGCAGAGGCCTCGTCGGGGAAAAACTGTTTTTT
-	many	TRBV6-6	TRBJ2-7	CASTKGNNYEQYF	TGTGCCAGCACCAAGGGGAACAACTACGAGCAGTACTTC
-	many	TRBV6-2/TRBV6-3	TRBJ2-3	CASSYPSRYTRALGSTDTQYF	TGTGCCAGCAGTTACCCCTCCCGATACACACGGGCCTTAGGATCCACAGATACGCAGTATTTT
-	few	TRBV5-1	TRBJ1-3	CASSLDSFTGNTIYF	TGCGCCAGCAGCCTGGACAGTTTTACTGGAAACACCATATATTTT
TRBD2	many	TRBV10-2	TRBJ2-5	CASAATSGPRETQYF	TGCGCCAGCGCAGCGACTAGCGGTCCCCGGGAGACCCAGTACTTC
-	many	TRBV20-1	TRBJ2-5	CSASKGAQETQYF	TGCAGTGCTTCAAAAGGGGCGCAAGAGACCCAGTACTTC
TRBD1	many	TRBV11-2	TRBJ1-4	CASSPAGQFNEKLFF	TGTGCCAGCAGCCCCGCGGGACAGTTTAATGAAAAACTGTTTTTT